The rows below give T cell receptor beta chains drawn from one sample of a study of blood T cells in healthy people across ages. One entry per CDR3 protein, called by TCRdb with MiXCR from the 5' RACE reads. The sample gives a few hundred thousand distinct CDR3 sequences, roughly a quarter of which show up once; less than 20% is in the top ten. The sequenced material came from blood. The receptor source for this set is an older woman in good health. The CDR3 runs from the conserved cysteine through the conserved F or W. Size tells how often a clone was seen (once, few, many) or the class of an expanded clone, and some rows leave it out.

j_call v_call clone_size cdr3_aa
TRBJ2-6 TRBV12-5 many CASRTDSGANVLTF
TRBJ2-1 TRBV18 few CASSPVTDSYNEQFF
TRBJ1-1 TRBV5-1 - CASSLYGNEAFF
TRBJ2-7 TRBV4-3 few CASSQVVSYEQYF
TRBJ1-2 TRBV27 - CASSFGPITGNYGYTF
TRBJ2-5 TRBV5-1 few CASSEGGPPDSPKETQYF
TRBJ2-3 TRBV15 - CATNTDTQYF
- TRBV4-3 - CASSQDWGQGHYEQYF
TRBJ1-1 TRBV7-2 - CASSLDRRYTEAFF
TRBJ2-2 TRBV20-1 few CSATRGGELFF
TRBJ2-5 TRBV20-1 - CSAERDIETQYF
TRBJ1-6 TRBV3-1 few CASSQKGGGPYSPLHF
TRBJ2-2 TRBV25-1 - CASKKGGTGELFF
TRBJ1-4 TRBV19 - CASSITHANEKLFF
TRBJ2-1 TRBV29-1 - CSVEDRYNLGGLAYNVQFF
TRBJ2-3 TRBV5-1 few CASSLDSPHFDTQYF
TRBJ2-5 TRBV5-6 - CASSGDRGRQTQYF
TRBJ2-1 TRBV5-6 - CASSFRGTGNEQFF
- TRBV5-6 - CASSLTGGDNEQFF
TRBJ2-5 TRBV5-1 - CASSSTGARGLETQYF
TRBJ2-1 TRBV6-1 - CASCSPSQSYNEQFF
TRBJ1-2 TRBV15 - CATSAWGQGNYGYTF
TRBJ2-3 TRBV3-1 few CASSNRGTQDTQYF
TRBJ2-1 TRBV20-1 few CSALSGTGLRYNEQFF